This entry lists 24 T cell receptor beta chains sequenced from one sample in a study of regulatory T cells in long-lasting Graves disease. Time point here: newly diagnosed GD, antithyroid drugs for less than 3 months. PBMCs provided the RNA from which the TCR library was made. For TCR beta, libraries came from iRepertoire HTBI primers and Arm-PCR of CDR3 regions. TCRdb independently ran MiXCR on the multiplex PCR reads; one entry per CDR3 protein. Found here are roughly 440,000 distinct CDR3 sequences, roughly 15% of them singletons; the top ten hold around a quarter. This sample also appeared in a second study, on T cells in Graves' hyperthyroidism and ophthalmopathy.

Sequences were derived from peripheral blood mononuclear cells (PBMCs), sampled at new diagnosis, from a patient treated with antithyroid drugs. The receptors shown here come from a woman aged 18-29 years with Graves disease.

The chain has TRBV3-1 and TRBJ2-5; D remains unclear. V shed 0 bases and J shed 0 bases, with 8 bases lying between them. Germline V gene sequence: CDR1 LGHDT, CDR2 YNNKEL (reference sequence). The CDR3 extends over 15 amino acids. CDR3 in amino acids: CASSQDLGNQETQYF. The CDR3 DNA is TGTGCCAGCAGCCAAGATCTCGGAAACCAAGAGACCCAGTACTTC.

Ten or more counts support this clonotype. V usage is TRBV20-1 and J usage is TRBJ2-1, with 7 positions matching TRBD2. CDR3 length equals 14 residues. The V and J ends lost 3 bases and 3 bases, in that order; junction bases with no gene match: 5. From germline, CDR1 is DFQATT and CDR2 SNEGSKA (reference sequence). The CDR3 nucleotides are TGCAGTGCTAGTCTGCGGGAGCACTACAATGAGCAGTTCTTC. Protein product: CSASLREHYNEQFF.

This clonotype was seen at least ten times. J is TRBJ2-7 and V is TRBV6-5, with 16 bases identical to TRBD2. CDR3 length: 18 amino acids. Per the germline V gene, CDR1 is MNHEY and CDR2 is SVGAGI. Trimming cost V 1 base and J 3 bases; bases outside gene matches: 6. The chain's CDR3 is CASSYFPGLAGGGYEQYF. DNA of the CDR3: TGTGCCAGCAGTTACTTTCCGGGACTAGCGGGAGGGGGCTACGAGCAGTACTTC.

Ten or more counts support this clonotype. The chain is built from TRBV7-9 and TRBJ2-7, with D maybe TRBD2 (5 bases). V was trimmed by 5 bases and J by 2 bases, leaving 13 bases between them. Per germline, CDR1 SEHNR and CDR2 FQNEAQ (reference sequence). This CDR3 is 14 amino acids long. As DNA, the CDR3 is TGTGCCAGCAGCCCACGGGGAGTCACCTACGAGCAGTACTTC. It translates to CASSPRGVTYEQYF.

This clonotype was detected only a few times. The conserved phenylalanine or tryptophan normally closing the CDR3 is absent here, so this likely arose from a read error. The DNA is left out, because the CDR3 cannot be placed on it with certainty; the CDR3 is given as TCRdb lists it. V gene TRBV20-1 combines with J gene TRBJ2-5; the DNA was not compared with TRBD1, the D call given in the table. 14 amino acids form the CDR3, both terminal residues included. CDR1 DFQATT and CDR2 SNEGSKA come from the germline V gene (reference sequence). Here the CDR3 reads CSAPGTGHQETEYL.

This clonotype was recorded at least ten times. The chain is built from TRBV18 and TRBJ1-1; D remains unclear. The germline V gene has CDR1 KGHSH and CDR2 LQKENI. This CDR3 is 13 amino acids long. The V and J ends lost 8 bases and 3 bases respectively, with 13 bases between them. CDR3 bases: TGTGCCAGCCACACCACTAGGGACACTGAAGCTTTCTTT. The encoded protein is CASHTTRDTEAFF. The full variable domain, its missing parts supplied by reference TRBV18 and TRBJ1-1, is NAGVMQNPRHLVRRRGQEARLRCSPMKGHSHVYWYRQLPEEGLKFMVYLQKENIIDESGMPKERFSAEFPKEGPSILRIQQVVRGDSAAYFCASHTTRDTEAFFGQGTRLTVV.

This clonotype came up many times. The V gene is TRBV27, the J gene TRBJ1-2, with TRBD1 matching 10 bases. This CDR3 spans 14 amino acids. Germline CDR1 and CDR2: MNHEY and SMNVEV (reference sequence). V lost 6 bases and J lost 8; bases outside the gene matches: 9. The CDR3 loop reads CASSTDRGQGGYTF. In DNA, the CDR3 is TGTGCCAGCAGCACCGACAGGGGGCAAGGGGGCTACACCTTC.

This chain links TRBV7-9 with TRBJ2-2, with 9 bases matching TRBD2. Germline values: CDR1 SEHNR, CDR2 FQNEAQ (reference sequence). The V segment lost 4 bases and the J segment 5 bases; nucleotides outside the gene matches: 8. This CDR3 region has 16 residues. CDR3: CASSSQLAGLTGELFF. For the CDR3, the DNA is TGTGCCAGCAGCTCGCAACTAGCGGGCTTAACCGGGGAGCTGTTTTTT.

This clonotype was seen many times. The gene calls are TRBV12-3 or TRBV12-4 and TRBJ2-3; 7 bases are a match to TRBD2. Trimming removed 6 bases from V and 4 bases from J; junction bases left unmatched: 7. The CDR3 is made up of 14 amino acids. The CDR3 here is CASREAGTSDTQYF. DNA for the CDR3: TGTGCCAGCAGGGAAGCGGGAACTTCAGATACGCAGTATTTT.

In its sample, this clonotype was seen many times. The chain employs TRBV28 and TRBJ2-1, with D unresolved. The CDR3 has 13 residues. V gave up 6 bases and J gave up 6 bases, with 12 bases separating them. CDR1 is MDHEN, CDR2 SYDVKM, per germline. DNA for the CDR3: TGTGCCAGCAGCCTATCCGGGCGCAATGAGCAGTTCTTC. Protein product: CASSLSGRNEQFF.

This clonotype was recorded many times. The chain uses TRBV27 and TRBJ2-7; no firm D call. V was clipped by 6 bases and J by 0 bases, with 15 bases between them. This CDR3 is 15 amino acids long. CDR1 and CDR2 (germline): MNHEY, SMNVEV (reference sequence). The CDR3 DNA is TGTGCCAGCAGCCTCTCGGGTGGAAGCTCCTACGAGCAGTACTTC. This encodes CASSLSGGSSYEQYF.

The sample holds many counts of this clonotype. The rearrangement links TRBV28 to TRBJ2-7, with 9 bases matching TRBD1. From germline, CDR1 is MDHEN and CDR2 SYDVKM. Trimming cost V 6 bases and J 2 bases; bases outside gene matches: 5. The CDR3 runs 14 residues. The CDR3 bases are TGTGCCAGCAGACGACAGGGGGGGGCCTACGAGCAGTACTTC. This codes for CASRRQGGAYEQYF.

This clonotype was detected a few times. The chain's CDR3 is CASSERNSPLHF. The CDR3 coding sequence is TGTGCCAGCAGTGAACGTAATTCACCCCTCCACTTT. The chain uses TRBV2 and TRBJ1-6; D gene ambiguous. The CDR3 totals 12 residues. Germline CDR1 reads SNHLY; CDR2 reads FYNNEI. Trimming took off 2 bases at V and 6 bases at J, with 2 bases between the two ends.

This clonotype was seen ten or more times. The chain links TRBV7-9 to TRBJ2-7; D gene ambiguous. This CDR3 has 12 residues. In germline, CDR1 is SEHNR, CDR2 FQNEAQ (reference sequence). V lost 2 bases to trimming and J lost 7 bases, with 9 bases between them. The CDR3 DNA follows: TGTGCCAGCAGCTTACACGGTGGGGAGCAGTACTTC. Protein sequence: CASSLHGGEQYF.

This clonotype was counted at least ten times. The rearrangement links TRBV3-1 to TRBJ2-3; D is uncertain. The V gene lost 0 bases and the J gene lost 11 bases, with 9 bases spanning the gap. This CDR3 spans 12 amino acids. CDR1 and CDR2 from the germline V gene are LGHDT and YNNKEL (reference sequence). The CDR3 here is CASSQEFRQQYF. CDR3 sequence (DNA): TGTGCCAGCAGCCAAGAGTTCCGGCAGCAGTATTTT.

Concerning this clonotype: Compared with germline, one end of the junction differs, possibly owing to a read error. This rearrangement joins TRBV3-1 to TRBJ2-7, with 15 positions matching TRBD2. This CDR3 has 17 residues. The germline V gene has CDR1 LGHDT and CDR2 YNNKEL (reference sequence). The CDR3 here is CASSDGLAGGPFYEQHF. As DNA, the CDR3 is TGTGCCAGCAGCGACGGACTAGCGGGAGGGCCCTTCTACGAGCAGCACTTC.

This clonotype was detected a few times. The CDR3 DNA follows: TGTGCCAGCAGCCAAGATCCAGGACAGACCACTGAAGCTTTCTTT. It yields the protein CASSQDPGQTTEAFF. The V and J genes are TRBV14 and TRBJ1-1; D possibly corresponds to TRBD1 (6 bases). V lost 0 bases and J lost 4, with 12 bases in between. The CDR3 contains 15 residues. Germline loops: CDR1 SGHDN, CDR2 FVKESK.

This clonotype was picked up a small number of times. V is TRBV29-1 and J is TRBJ2-7, with D maybe TRBD2 (6 bases). CDR3 length: 14 residues. V was pared by 8 bases and J by 0 bases, with 17 bases between. Germline CDR1 SQVTM, CDR2 ANQGSEA. The CDR3 DNA reads TGCAGCATCAGTCCCGGGACTCTCTCCTACGAGCAGTACTTC. Its translation is CSISPGTLSYEQYF.

This clonotype was detected ten times or more. The rearrangement links TRBV11-2 to TRBJ2-5; no reliable D call. Germline values: CDR1 SGHAT, CDR2 FQNNGV. V was cut by 5 bases and J by 2 bases, with 9 bases left in between. There are 13 residues in the CDR3. The CDR3 reads CASSLTVQETQYF. In nucleotides, the CDR3 is TGTGCCAGCAGCCTCACAGTTCAAGAGACCCAGTACTTC.

In its sample, this clonotype was seen a few times. The V call is TRBV24-1, the J call TRBJ2-1; D may correspond to TRBD1 or TRBD2 (7 bases each). With 9 bases removed from V and 9 bases from J, the gap between germline ends came to 11 bases. CDR3 length: 11 amino acids. Germline V lookup: CDR1 KGHDR, CDR2 SFDVKD. CDR3 loop: CATDREGEQFF. CDR3 DNA sequence: TGTGCCACCGACAGGGAGGGTGAGCAGTTCTTC.

The rearrangement uses TRBV27 and TRBJ2-2; D remains ambiguous. The ends were cut back, 2 bases at V and 10 bases at J, with 14 bases in the middle. Germline assignment: CDR1 MNHEY and CDR2 SMNVEV (reference sequence). This CDR3 spans 14 amino acids. The CDR3 nucleotides read TGTGCCAGCAGTTTAGGGCCTGGGATGAAGGAGCTGTTTTTT. It is translated as CASSLGPGMKELFF.

This clonotype was observed a handful of times. V gene TRBV25-1 combines with J gene TRBJ2-7, with D maybe TRBD2 (7 bases). Germline-derived CDR1 and CDR2 are MGHDK and SYGVNS. Trimming left V 6 bases short and J 5 bases short, with 23 bases between. This CDR3 is 16 amino acids long. CDR3 nucleotides: TGTGCCAGCAGCCCCCGGAGGGGGGGTATCAACCACGAGCAGTACTTC. Its translation is CASSPRRGGINHEQYF.

This clonotype occurred many times. The V call is TRBV30, the J call TRBJ1-1; 8 bases line up with TRBD1. This CDR3 is built from 13 residues. V lost 2 bases to trimming and J lost 3 bases; unmatched junction nucleotides: 2. Germline-derived CDR1 and CDR2 are GTSNPN and SVGIG (reference sequence). This CDR3 is CAWSRDRYTEAFF. As DNA, the CDR3 is TGTGCCTGGAGTCGGGACAGGTACACTGAAGCTTTCTTT.

This sequence joins TRBV6-1 and TRBJ2-3; 10 positions match TRBD2. Trimming took 6 bases from V and 3 from J; bases not matched to a gene: 12. CDR1 is MNHNS and CDR2 is SASEGT in the germline V gene. The CDR3 is 17 amino acids. As DNA, the CDR3 is TGTGCCAGCAGACAAGGCGCCGGGACTAGCGAGACAGATACGCAGTATTTT. It translates to CASRQGAGTSETDTQYF.